A single T cell receptor beta chain is shown here with its context. This sample is part of a study of lymphopenia after photon versus proton radiotherapy. Germline V lookup: CDR1 MNHNS, CDR2 SASEGT. V was pared by 4 bases and J by 3 bases, with 9 bases between. The CDR3 is 13 amino acids. The table came from immunoSEQ multiplex PCR; TCRdb's copy has only in-frame clones and leaves some out. The data contain some 170,000 clones, 88% of them singletons. Sequenced material: peripheral blood, taken from a patient treated with photon-based radiotherapy. The V and J genes are TRBV6-1 and TRBJ1-1; D uncertain. The TCR was taken from a man over 45 with gastric cancer. The CDR3 region has the DNA TGTGCCAGCAGTGCCAAAAGGGACACTGAAGCTTTCTTT. This translates into CASSAKRDTEAFF.